The clone carrying this T cell receptor beta chain was seen many times. Its antigen is currently unknown. RNA transcripts yielded amplified TCR beta CDR3 regions. Using the HTBI primer set, a first-round RT-PCR was run on the TCR CDR3. Each CDR3 protein gets one entry after TCRdb re-called the multiplex PCR reads with MiXCR. The repertoire has a few hundred thousand distinct CDR3 sequences, 15% to 19% of them found once; the top ten carry 13% to 15%. The data are from a study of T cells in Graves' hyperthyroidism and ophthalmopathy. Whole-study context: Peripheral blood sampling occurred at initial diagnosis, before any treatment. Study outcomes and limitations: Blood also contained most expanded thyroid clonotypes above 0.001.

Uncontrolled infection, other autoimmune disease, pregnancy and lactation each barred patients from inclusion. PBMCs were derived from under 13 ml fresh peripheral blood. There are 14 residues in the CDR3. Trimming shortened V by 6 bases and J by 0 bases, and 9 bases separated the two germline ends. In germline, CDR1 is DFQATT, CDR2 SNEGSKA (reference sequence). The TCR comes from a woman between 18 and 30 years old with Graves' hyperthyroidism. Sequencing input: blood. The rearrangement joins TRBV20-1 to TRBJ1-6, with D hard to call. CDR3 sequence (DNA): TGCAGTGCGACCGTTAACTCCTATAATTCACCCCTCCACTTT. It encodes CSATVNSYNSPLHF.